This T cell receptor beta chain was captured by sequencing in a study of blood T cells in healthy people across ages. Primers used in a second PCR of about 7 to 12 cycles were a sample-barcoded 5' primer and a J-beta primer mix. Sequencing yielded, for each sample, at least 2.5 million paired-end reads carrying CDR3. TCRdb re-called the 5' RACE reads with MiXCR, one entry per CDR3 protein. The sample contains about 780,000 distinct CDR3 sequences, around half of which appear only once. Points from the study as a whole: Considered underestimates were the diversity estimates obtained from one million T cells. Diversity was higher, and naive CD4+ cells more numerous, in long-lived donors than in aged donors.

The V gene lost 4 bases and the J gene lost 0 bases, with 16 bases spanning the gap. The CDR3 has 17 residues. Per germline, CDR1 SGHRS and CDR2 YFSETQ. The table lists this clonotype with a few counts. Its antigen is undetermined. The sample was blood. This TCR was recovered from a man older than 75 in good health. The chain has TRBV5-1 and TRBJ2-2, with D possibly being TRBD1 or TRBD2 (5 bases each). CDR3 in DNA: TGCGCCAGCAGCCTTCGTCGGGACGGAGCGAACACCGGGGAGCTGTTTTTT. This encodes CASSLRRDGANTGELFF. The full variable domain, rest sourced from reference TRBV5-1 and TRBJ2-2, is KAGVTQTPRYLIKTRGQQVTLSCSPISGHRSVSWYQQTPGQGLQFLFEYFSETQRNKGNFPGRFSGRQFSNSRSEMNVSTLELGDSALYLCASSLRRDGANTGELFFGEGSRLTVL.